This note documents a single TCR beta chain sequence. The antigen remains unidentified. Both 60 Vbeta primers and 13 Jbeta primers went into the PCR. The data were produced by immunoSEQ multiplex PCR, yet TCRdb's version contains in-frame clones alone and is incomplete. The repertoire consists of about 99,000 clones, with around 79% occurring once and the leading ten covering about 4.1%. CDR1 is SGDLS, CDR2 YYNGEE, per germline. This CDR3 spans 15 amino acids. V lost 3 bases, J lost 6 bases, and 11 bases stayed unmatched. The sample comes from a study of cytomegalovirus exposure and HLA in healthy donors. Points from the study as a whole: Associated with cytomegalovirus, according to the listing, were 150 to 200 TCR beta chains. An analysis that came later showed most CMV-associated TCR beta chains appearing HLA-restricted. Most of the TCR beta V segments (in an earlier analysis) were productive either about 90% or about 30% of the time. In all likelihood, a cluster of highly shared sequence variants was a sequencing artifact.

The chain carries TRBV9 and TRBJ2-7, with TRBD2 matching 8 bases. The sample comprised PBMCs. This receptor was identified in a middle-aged man in good health and CMV-seropositive. CDR3 bases: TGTGCCAGCAGCGGGGTTGGGCTAGCGGGCGCCGAGCAGTACTTC. Translated, it gives CASSGVGLAGAEQYF.